Listed below are T cell receptor beta chains from one sample, sequenced in a study of blood T cells in healthy people across ages. TCRdb re-derived calls from the 5' RACE reads in MiXCR, one entry per CDR3 protein. The data hold roughly 500,000 distinct CDR3 sequences, with approximately 27% observed a single time. Specimen: blood. The source of these receptors is a woman in her seventies in good health. CDR3s include the opening cysteine and the closing phenylalanine or tryptophan. D genes are given only for firm matches. Rows may omit the clone size; those that give it use once, few, many or a size class.

v_call,j_call,clone_size,d_call,cdr3_nt,cdr3_aa
TRBV7-8,TRBJ1-5,NA,NA,TGTGCCAGCAGCTTAGTGAAATCCCAGGGACAGCCCCAGCATTTT,CASSLVKSQGQPQHF
TRBV24-1,TRBJ2-6,NA,NA,TGTGCCACCCTTGGTCGGGACCTCTCTGGGGCCAACGTCCTGACTTTC,CATLGRDLSGANVLTF
TRBV20-1,TRBJ2-5,NA,NA,TGCAGTGCTCCTTCCCGATGGGGGAGGGAGACCCAGTACTTC,CSAPSRWGRETQYF
TRBV6-1,TRBJ1-1,many,NA,TGTGCCAGCACCGAGCATGTGGGGGCGCGGACTGAAGCTTTCTTT,CASTEHVGARTEAFF
TRBV20-1,TRBJ2-5,NA,TRBD1,TGCAGTGCCTTTAACCGGGACAGGTCCCAAGAGACCCGGTACTTC,CSAFNRDRSQETRYF
TRBV7-8,TRBJ1-1,few,NA,TGTGCCAGCAGCTTAGATACAGCCGAAGCTTTCTTT,CASSLDTAEAFF
TRBV29-1,TRBJ2-1,few,TRBD1,TGCAGCGTTGAAGAAATTATGACAGGGGAACAGTTCTTC,CSVEEIMTGEQFF
TRBV5-1,TRBJ1-1,few,TRBD1,TGCGCCAGCAGCTATTCGGGACAGGCCAACTTATGGGCTTTCTTT,CASSYSGQANLWAFF
TRBV7-2,TRBJ1-1,NA,NA,TGTGCCAGCAGCTTAGTGGATGGGAACACTGAAGCTTTCTTT,CASSLVDGNTEAFF
TRBV20-1,TRBJ2-3,NA,NA,TGCAGTGCCGCCCCGGGGGTGGCAGATACGCAGTATTTT,CSAAPGVADTQYF
TRBV3-1,TRBJ2-5,NA,TRBD2,TGTGCCAGCAACCAAACTAGCGGGTACCAAGAGACCCAGTACTTC,CASNQTSGYQETQYF